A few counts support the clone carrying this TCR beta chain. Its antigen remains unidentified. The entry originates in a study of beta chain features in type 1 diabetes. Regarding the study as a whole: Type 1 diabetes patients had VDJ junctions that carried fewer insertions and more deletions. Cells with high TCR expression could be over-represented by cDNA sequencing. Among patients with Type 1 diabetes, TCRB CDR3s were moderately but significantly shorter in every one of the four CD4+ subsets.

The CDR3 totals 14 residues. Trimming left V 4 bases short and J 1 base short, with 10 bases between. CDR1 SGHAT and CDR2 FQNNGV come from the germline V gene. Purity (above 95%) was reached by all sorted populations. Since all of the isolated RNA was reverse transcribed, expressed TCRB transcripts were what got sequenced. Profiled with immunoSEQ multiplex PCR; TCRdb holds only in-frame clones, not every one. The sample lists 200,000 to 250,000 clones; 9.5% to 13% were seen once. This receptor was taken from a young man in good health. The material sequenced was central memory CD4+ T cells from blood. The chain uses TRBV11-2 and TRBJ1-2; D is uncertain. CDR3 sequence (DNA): TGTGCCAGCAGCTCCTTACGGAATAACTATGGCTACACCTTC. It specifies CASSSLRNNYGYTF.